These 17 T cell receptor beta chains were all obtained from the same sample, sequenced in a study of CD8 T cells in ankylosing spondylitis. Broader study findings: A motif in TCR beta, a set of 8 or 9 highly homologous variants, appeared characteristic of ankylosing spondylitis blood.

These TCRs are of unknown antigen specificity. TCRdb independently ran MiXCR on the 5' RACE reads; one entry per CDR3 protein. The profile shows 350,000 or so distinct CDR3 sequences, less than 9.5% of them singletons. The sequencing sample was made of blood, either unsorted or a sorted T cell fraction (not recorded which). These receptors all come from a male donor with ankylosing spondylitis.

This chain links TRBV5-1 with TRBJ2-7, with D perhaps assigned TRBD1 or TRBD2 (6 bases each). V was shortened by 4 bases and J by 4 bases, with 21 bases between the two germline ends. The CDR3 is made up of 16 amino acids. The V gene's germline CDR1 is SGHRS and CDR2 YFSETQ. CDR3 in amino acids: CASSEGVGRSGYEQYF. The CDR3 DNA is TGCGCCAGCAGCGAGGGGGTTGGGAGGTCGGGTTACGAGCAGTACTTC.

This clonotype has ten or more counts. This chain links TRBV3-1 with TRBJ2-7; no clear D gene. The CDR3 covers 17 residues. The ends were cut back, 2 bases at V and 3 bases at J, with 20 bases in the middle. Germline V gene lookup returns CDR1 LGHDT and CDR2 YNNKEL (reference sequence). The chain's CDR3 is CASSQHEAYGLLYEQYF. The CDR3 nucleotides read TGTGCCAGCAGCCAACACGAGGCGTACGGGTTGCTCTACGAGCAGTACTTC.

There are a few counts of this clonotype. V and J are TRBV5-1 and TRBJ2-1; D is uncertain. Germline V lookup: CDR1 SGHRS, CDR2 YFSETQ. This CDR3 has 14 residues. Trimming left V 0 bases short and J 3 bases short, with 7 bases between. The CDR3 bases are TGCGCCAGCAGCTTGGATTCCAACTACAATGAGCAGTTCTTC. Translation: CASSLDSNYNEQFF. Complete variable domain (other parts from reference TRBV5-1 and TRBJ2-1): KAGVTQTPRYLIKTRGQQVTLSCSPISGHRSVSWYQQTPGQGLQFLFEYFSETQRNKGNFPGRFSGRQFSNSRSEMNVSTLELGDSALYLCASSLDSNYNEQFFGPGTRLTVL.

The sample holds many counts of this clonotype. This chain connects TRBV12-3 or TRBV12-4 to TRBJ2-3; D gene ambiguous. V was clipped by 3 bases and J by 4 bases, with 11 bases between them. This CDR3 is built from 14 residues. The CDR3 loop is CASSLWGLADTQYF. CDR3 in DNA: TGTGCCAGCAGTTTGTGGGGTCTGGCAGATACGCAGTATTTT.

This chain links TRBV20-1 with TRBJ2-5; weak D call: TRBD1 (6 bases). The CDR3 runs 14 residues. V gave up 2 bases and J gave up 5 bases, with 15 bases separating them. Germline assignment: CDR1 DFQATT and CDR2 SNEGSKA (reference sequence). The CDR3 DNA sequence: TGCAGTGCTAGACACACAGGGATCCTGGAGACCCAGTACTTC. It yields the protein CSARHTGILETQYF.

The V and J genes are TRBV6-5 and TRBJ2-5; tentatively, D is TRBD1 or TRBD2 (7 bases each). This CDR3 contains 14 residues. V shed 1 base and J shed 4 bases, with 10 bases lying between them. Germline CDR1 reads MNHEY; CDR2 reads SVGAGI. CDR3 amino acids: CASSYFRGGETQYF. For the CDR3, the DNA is TGTGCCAGCAGTTACTTCAGGGGGGGAGAGACCCAGTACTTC.

The chain carries TRBV25-1 and TRBJ2-5, with D perhaps matching TRBD2 (6 bases). From germline, CDR1 is MGHDK and CDR2 SYGVNS. CDR3 length: 16 residues. Trimming cost V 3 bases and J 5 bases, with 19 bases left between them. CDR3 DNA sequence: TGTGCCAGCAGTGACCCCCGGGACCTGGGGAGGGAGACCCAGTACTTC. Its protein product is CASSDPRDLGRETQYF. The complete variable domain, with remaining parts taken from reference TRBV25-1 and TRBJ2-5, reads EADIYQTPRYLVIGTGKKITLECSQTMGHDKMYWYQQDPGMELHLIHYSYGVNSTEKGDLSSESTVSRIRTEHFPLTLESARPSHTSQYLCASSDPRDLGRETQYFGPGTRLLVL.

J is TRBJ2-5 and V is TRBV29-1; D is perhaps TRBD2 (5 bases). The CDR3 contains 12 residues. Trimming pared 4 bases from V and 5 bases from J, leaving 11 bases between. Germline CDR1 SQVTM, CDR2 ANQGSEA. CDR3 DNA: TGCAGCGTTGGCCTCCGGAGGGAGACCCAGTACTTC. It yields the protein CSVGLRRETQYF.

In its sample, this clonotype was seen a few times. The chain employs TRBV6-1 and TRBJ1-5; 7 positions agree with TRBD1. The CDR3 sequence is 15 residues long. Germline CDR1 is MNHNS and CDR2 is SASEGT. J gave up 5 bases and V 9 bases, and 13 bases lay outside the gene matches. The CDR3 loop is CASYRRQGLDQPQHF. The CDR3 region has the DNA TGTGCCAGTTACCGTCGACAGGGTCTAGATCAGCCCCAGCATTTT.

The chain links TRBV20-1 to TRBJ1-2; tentatively, D is TRBD1 (6 bases). V lost 6 bases, J lost 3 bases, and 23 bases lay in between. The CDR3 covers 16 residues. CDR1 is DFQATT and CDR2 is SNEGSKA in the germline V gene (reference sequence). The CDR3 protein is CSAARPGAFKDYGYTF. Written as DNA, the CDR3 is TGCAGTGCCGCCCGGCCAGGGGCCTTTAAAGACTATGGCTACACCTTC.

This clonotype was seen more than once but under ten times. The V call is TRBV20-1, the J call TRBJ2-2, with TRBD2 identical over 8 bases. The CDR3 spans 16 residues. The germline V gene has CDR1 DFQATT and CDR2 SNEGSKA (reference sequence). The ends lost 0 bases at V and 1 base at J; junction bases unmatched: 4. The CDR3 sequence is CSARDNLAGNTGELFF. The CDR3 DNA sequence: TGCAGTGCTAGAGATAATCTAGCGGGGAACACCGGGGAGCTGTTTTTT.

This clonotype was recorded at least ten times. The chain couples TRBV12-3 or TRBV12-4 to TRBJ1-3; D unresolved. The CDR3 sequence is 13 residues long. The V end lost 4 bases, the J end lost 1 base, and 5 bases lay between the germline ends. The CDR3 region is CASSWGSGNTIYF. In DNA form, the CDR3 reads TGTGCCAGCAGTTGGGGTTCTGGAAACACCATATATTTT.

This chain uses TRBV11-2 with TRBJ2-2; D unclear. Looked up from germline, CDR1 is SGHAT and CDR2 is FQNNGV. The CDR3 length is 11 residues. The V and J ends lost 4 bases and 6 bases respectively, with 3 bases between them. The chain's CDR3 is CASSYPGELFF. The CDR3 DNA is TGTGCCAGCAGCTACCCCGGGGAGCTGTTTTTT.

In regard to this clonotype: As the CDR3 is not closed by the conserved phenylalanine or tryptophan, this likely results from a read error. J is TRBJ2-1 and V is TRBV9, with TRBD2 identical over 13 bases. CDR3 length equals 16 residues. From germline, CDR1 is SGDLS and CDR2 YYNGEE. Trimming took 3 bases from V and 6 from J; bases not matched to a gene: 6. The CDR3 DNA reads as TGTGCCAGCAGCGGTACTAGCGGGAGGGCTATCAATGAGCAGTTCCTC. This encodes CASSGTSGRAINEQFL.

A few counts support this clonotype. The chain uses TRBV11-2 and TRBJ1-2; possible D gene TRBD1, 5 bases. CDR3 length equals 15 residues. CDR1 SGHAT and CDR2 FQNNGV come from the germline V gene. Trimming removed 2 bases from V and 6 bases from J, with 16 bases in between. The CDR3 here is CASSLNPDGGNGYTF. In DNA, the CDR3 is TGTGCCAGCAGCTTAAATCCGGACGGGGGAAATGGCTACACCTTC.

This chain connects TRBV19 to TRBJ2-7; the D is unclear. Looked up from germline, CDR1 is LNHDA and CDR2 is SQIVND (reference sequence). V was shortened by 3 bases and J by 3 bases, with 12 bases between the two germline ends. The CDR3 contains 14 residues. CDR3 region: CASSIAQMGYEQYF. DNA of the CDR3: TGTGCCAGTAGTATTGCACAGATGGGCTACGAGCAGTACTTC.

The rearrangement uses TRBV3-1 and TRBJ1-4; D is possibly TRBD1 (5 bases). CDR3 size: 13 residues. Trimming removed 4 bases at V and 5 bases at J, with 8 bases between. The germline CDR1 and CDR2 sequences are LGHDT and YNNKEL (reference sequence). The CDR3 nucleotides read TGTGCCAGCAGCCCGTGGGGGAATGAAAAACTGTTTTTT. It encodes CASSPWGNEKLFF.